These T cell receptor beta chains were read from a single sample in a study of T cell responses to AZD1222 COVID-19 vaccine. Sequencing used immunoSEQ multiplex PCR; TCRdb keeps in-frame clones, though not all of them. The repertoire holds around 150,000 clones, with about 87% as singletons. Material: peripheral blood, obtained on day 0 of AZD1222 vaccination. These receptors all stem from an adult in good health. CDR3s include the opening cysteine and the closing phenylalanine or tryptophan. The D gene is left open where the match is weak. Size values are once, few and many counts, or a class for expanded clones, and some rows have none.

>TRBV7-9|once|NA|TRBJ2-1
TGTGCCAGCAGCCCCGGGACGGAGAACAATGAGCAGTTCTTC
CASSPGTENNEQFF
>TRBV6-4|NA|NA|TRBJ2-2
TGTGCCAGCAGAGACACCAACACCGGGGAGCTGTTTTTT
CASRDTNTGELFF
>TRBV25-1|NA|TRBD2|TRBJ2-7
TGTGCCAGCAGTGAATTGGGGACTAGCGCGTACTACGAGCAGTACTTC
CASSELGTSAYYEQYF
>TRBV14|NA|TRBD1|TRBJ1-1
TGTGCCAGCAGCCGGACTACAGGGGGCTGGACTGAAGCTTTCTTT
CASSRTTGGWTEAFF
>TRBV6-5|NA|NA|TRBJ1-1
TGTGCCAGCAGTTCTCAAACCACAGGGAACACTGAAGCTTTCTTT
CASSSQTTGNTEAFF
>TRBV7-2|NA|NA|TRBJ2-5
TGTGCCAGCAGCTTAAATAGGATCACAGAGACCCAGTACTTC
CASSLNRITETQYF
>TRBV5-4|once|NA|TRBJ1-4
TGTGCCAGCAGCCCAGGGGTAACTAATGAAAAACTGTTTTTT
CASSPGVTNEKLFF
>TRBV29-1|NA|NA|TRBJ1-2
TGCAGCGCCGGAGAGGGGAGCGGCTACACCTTC
CSAGEGSGYTF
>TRBV7-9|NA|TRBD2|TRBJ2-1
TGTGCCAGCAGCTACCCGGGACTAGCGGGAGTGGACGCCTACAATGAGCAGTTCTTC
CASSYPGLAGVDAYNEQFF
>TRBV5-6|few|NA|TRBJ1-1
TGTGCCAGCAGCTTAATGGCGCGGCAACTTGAAGCTTTCTTT
CASSLMARQLEAFF
>TRBV5-1|few|TRBD1|TRBJ2-3
TGCGCCAGCAGCTTGGGCCCAGGGGGTTCCACGCAGTATTTT
CASSLGPGGSTQYF
>TRBV15|NA|NA|TRBJ2-3
TGTGCCACCCTTTGGGGGAGCTCAGATACGCAGTATTTT
CATLWGSSDTQYF
>TRBV5-1|few|NA|TRBJ2-1
TGCGCCAGCAGCTTGCAGTCCGTTGGGGTCCATGAGCAGTTCTTC
CASSLQSVGVHEQFF
>TRBV7-8|NA|NA|TRBJ1-6
TGTGCCAGCAGCTTAGTCTTAGGGGCCACCTATAATTCACCCCTCCACTTT
CASSLVLGATYNSPLHF
>TRBV6-5|NA|NA|TRBJ1-2
TGTGCCAGCAGGATTACTTCAGCGTATGGCTACACCTTC
CASRITSAYGYTF
>TRBV19|NA|TRBD1|TRBJ1-2
TGTGCCAGTAGTACATTACAGGGGGCAAATAACTATGGCTACACCTTC
CASSTLQGANNYGYTF
>TRBV6-5|once|TRBD1|TRBJ2-7
TGTGCCAGCAGTTACTTGGGACAGGGGCGGGACGAGCAGTACTTC
CASSYLGQGRDEQYF
>TRBV27|NA|TRBD1|TRBJ1-6
TGTGCCAGCAGTTGGGGGCCGGGACAGGGGACCTATAATTCACCCCTCCACTTT
CASSWGPGQGTYNSPLHF
>TRBV6-5|NA|TRBD1|TRBJ1-3
TGTGCCAGCAGGACAGGGAACTCTGGAAACACCATATATTTT
CASRTGNSGNTIYF
>TRBV4-1|NA|TRBD1|TRBJ1-2
TGCGCCAGCAGCCAGAGACAGGGCGATGGCTACACCTTC
CASSQRQGDGYTF
>TRBV6-5|NA|NA|TRBJ2-7
TGTGCCAGCAGCCACTACGAGCAGTACTTC
CASSHYEQYF
>TRBV19|NA|TRBD2|TRBJ2-1
TGTGCCAGTAGTATTGCGGCGGGCGGGAGGCCTCCCAATGAGCAGTTCTTC
CASSIAAGGRPPNEQFF
>TRBV7-2|NA|NA|TRBJ1-1
TGTGCCAGCAGCGAGGGAATCACTGAAGCTTTCTTT
CASSEGITEAFF
>TRBV28|once|TRBD1|TRBJ1-1
TGTGCCAGCAGTTTACGTTTACAGGGGGCTGAAGCTTTCTTT
CASSLRLQGAEAFF
>TRBV3-1/TRBV3-2|few|TRBD2|TRBJ2-4
TGTGCCAGCAGCCAAGTGTCTAGCGGGAGGGCCGTTCAGTACTTC
CASSQVSSGRAVQYF
>TRBV19|NA|NA|TRBJ1-1
TGTGCCAGTAGTATAATGCGGGGGCAAACTGAAGCTTTCTTT
CASSIMRGQTEAFF
>TRBV6-2/TRBV6-3|NA|NA|TRBJ2-6
TGTGCCAGCAGTTACGAGCCCGGAGCATTCTCTGGGGCCAACGTCCTGACTTTC
CASSYEPGAFSGANVLTF
>TRBV7-8|few|NA|TRBJ2-7
TGTGCCAGCAGCAGCCACGGGGAGATGATGTCCTACGAGCAGTACTTC
CASSSHGEMMSYEQYF
>TRBV25-1|NA|TRBD2|TRBJ2-3
TGTGCCAGCAGTGAATGGGGACTAGCGGGAGTTGAAGATACGCAGTATTTT
CASSEWGLAGVEDTQYF
>TRBV28|NA|NA|TRBJ2-1
TGTGCCAGCAGTTTCGGCCGAGGTGAGCAGTTCTTC
CASSFGRGEQFF
>TRBV25-1|NA|NA|TRBJ1-6
TGTGCCAGCAGTGGTGCGGGGGTAAAGGATTCACCCCTCCACTTT
CASSGAGVKDSPLHF
>TRBV9|few|NA|TRBJ1-1
TGTGCCAGCAGCGTAGGCGCTGGGGGGGCTGAAGCTTTCTTT
CASSVGAGGAEAFF
>TRBV2|NA|TRBD2|TRBJ2-1
TGTGCCAGCACCTTAGCGGGAGGGCCGAGGGAGCAGTTCTTC
CASTLAGGPREQFF
>TRBV19|NA|NA|TRBJ1-6
TGTGCCAGTAGTATAGCGGGCAGCGCTCGATCACCCCTCCACTTT
CASSIAGSARSPLHF
>TRBV19|NA|TRBD2|TRBJ2-1
TGTGCCAGTAGTATCTCCTTTCTAGCGGGGGCGATCAATGAGCAGTTCTTC
CASSISFLAGAINEQFF
>TRBV11-1|once|NA|TRBJ2-7
TGTGCCAGCAGCTCCTCACGGCACTCCTACGAGCAGTACTTC
CASSSSRHSYEQYF
>TRBV5-1|NA|NA|TRBJ2-1
TGCGCCAGCAGCTTGCTGAATGACTACAATGAGCAGTTCTTC
CASSLLNDYNEQFF
>TRBV28|NA|TRBD1|TRBJ2-1
TGTGCCAGCAGCCCCCCCGGGACAGGTCTCAATGAGCAGTTCTTC
CASSPPGTGLNEQFF
>TRBV6-5|NA|NA|TRBJ1-1
TGTGCCAGCAGTTACACCCCGGGTCGGACTGAAGCTTTCTTT
CASSYTPGRTEAFF
>TRBV4-2|NA|NA|TRBJ1-3
TGTGCCAGCAGCCAAGGGCTAGCTGGAAACACCATATATTTT
CASSQGLAGNTIYF
>TRBV28|NA|TRBD2|TRBJ2-5
TGTGCCAGCAGAACTAGCGGGAGGAGCCGGGAGACCCAGTACTTC
CASRTSGRSRETQYF